This passage covers 27 T cell receptor beta chains from one sample sequenced in a study of control samples from healthy donors and cancer patients. Method: immunoSEQ multiplex PCR; TCRdb's copy keeps in-frame clones and lacks some. The sample includes around 100,000 clones, roughly 84% of them seen just once. The sample comprised blood. The source is a woman in her 50s in good health.

The CDR3, as DNA: TGTGCTAGTGGTTTGGTACCAGGGTTTGGGCCCACAGATACGCAGTATTTT. The encoded protein is CASGLVPGFGPTDTQYF. V is TRBV12-5 and J is TRBJ2-3, with TRBD1 as a possible D gene (5 bases). CDR1 LGHNT and CDR2 FRNRAP come from the germline V gene. This CDR3 has 17 residues. Trimming took 0 bases from V and 2 from J, leaving 15 bases between them.

The chain couples TRBV27 to TRBJ2-7, with 13 positions matching TRBD2. Losses at the gene ends were 5 bases for V and 2 bases for J; bases not matched to a gene: 3. CDR1 and CDR2 from the germline V gene are MNHEY and SMNVEV (reference sequence). The CDR3 is 15 amino acids. Here the CDR3 DNA reads TGTGCCAGCAGTATAGGACTAGCGGGAGCCTACGAGCAGTACTTC. Translation: CASSIGLAGAYEQYF.

The chain recombines TRBV11-2 with TRBJ2-3, with D possibly TRBD1 on 5 matching bases. Trimming cost V 8 bases and J 4 bases, with 19 bases left between them. The CDR3 is 15 amino acids. In germline, CDR1 is SGHAT, CDR2 FQNNGV. The CDR3 DNA is TGTGCCAGCCCCCGCGTTCAGGGTAGTGCAGATACGCAGTATTTT. It translates to CASPRVQGSADTQYF.

J is TRBJ2-2 and V is TRBV27, with D hard to call. CDR3 length: 16 residues. Germline CDR1 reads MNHEY; CDR2 reads SMNVEV (reference sequence). V dropped 6 bases and J dropped 0 bases, with 14 bases sitting between them. The CDR3 spells CASRISSGPNTGELFF. In DNA form, the CDR3 reads TGTGCCAGCAGGATTAGTTCCGGGCCGAACACCGGGGAGCTGTTTTTT.

J is TRBJ2-2 and V is TRBV5-1; perhaps TRBD2 as D (6 bases). The CDR3 is 16 residues long. Germline V lookup: CDR1 SGHRS, CDR2 YFSETQ. The V end was cut by 5 bases, the J end by 1 base, with 15 bases between. DNA of the CDR3: TGCGCCAGCAGTCCCGGTTGGCGGGAGAACACCGGGGAGCTGTTTTTT. This sequence encodes CASSPGWRENTGELFF. Variable domain in full (rest from reference TRBV5-1 and TRBJ2-2): KAGVTQTPRYLIKTRGQQVTLSCSPISGHRSVSWYQQTPGQGLQFLFEYFSETQRNKGNFPGRFSGRQFSNSRSEMNVSTLELGDSALYLCASSPGWRENTGELFFGEGSRLTVL.

The V and J genes are TRBV7-2 and TRBJ1-5; 7 nucleotides line up with TRBD1. V shed 2 bases and J 2 bases; nucleotides not matched to a gene: 6. This CDR3 is 16 amino acids long. The germline gives CDR1 SGHTA, CDR2 FQGNSA. CDR3 loop: CASSLQGVVGNQPQHF. The CDR3 bases are TGTGCCAGCAGCTTACAGGGGGTTGTTGGCAATCAGCCCCAGCATTTT.

The genes are TRBV18 and TRBJ1-2, with TRBD1 matching over 10 bases. CDR3 length: 16 amino acids. Germline V gene sequence: CDR1 KGHSH, CDR2 LQKENI. After removal of 0 bases from V and 2 bases from J, the junction contained 3 bases not matched to a gene. The CDR3 sequence is CASSPPRTGGNYGYTF. In nucleotides, the CDR3 is TGTGCCAGCTCACCACCGCGGACAGGGGGGAACTATGGCTACACCTTC.

The V call is TRBV5-6, the J call TRBJ2-7, with TRBD1 matching 7 bases. The CDR3 spans 15 residues. The germline CDR1 and CDR2 sequences are SGHDT and YYEEEE. The V and J ends lost 3 bases and 7 bases, in that order; junction bases with no gene match: 13. The CDR3 DNA follows: TGTGCCAGCAGCTCGGGACAGCCTCCTTTGGGGGAGCAGTACGTC. Protein product: CASSSGQPPLGEQYV.

The chain is built from TRBV27 and TRBJ2-7, with 7 bases aligning to TRBD2. Germline-derived CDR1 and CDR2 are MNHEY and SMNVEV (reference sequence). This CDR3 is built from 14 residues. V lost 0 bases, J lost 9 bases, and 8 bases stayed unmatched. CDR3 residues: CASSLSGPGRWQYF. CDR3 DNA: TGTGCCAGCAGTTTATCGGGCCCCGGGAGGTGGCAGTACTTC.

This clone was seen once. The genes are TRBV27 and TRBJ2-7; perhaps TRBD2 as D (5 bases). The germline V gene has CDR1 MNHEY and CDR2 SMNVEV (reference sequence). The CDR3 runs 15 residues. Trimming left V 7 bases short and J 2 bases short, with 18 bases between. CDR3 sequence reads: CASTLSTGIAYEQYF. The CDR3 DNA is TGTGCCAGCACCCTTTCGACGGGGATAGCCTACGAGCAGTACTTC.

The V call is TRBV7-8, the J call TRBJ1-4; 9 nucleotides line up with TRBD1. The CDR3 sequence is 13 residues long. The trim removed 5 bases at V and 6 bases at J, leaving 1 base unmatched. Germline V gene sequence: CDR1 SGHVS, CDR2 FQNEAQ. This CDR3 is CASSRDRDEKLFF. The CDR3 bases are TGTGCCAGCAGCAGGGACAGGGATGAAAAACTGTTTTTT.

In its sample, this clone was seen once. This chain connects TRBV12-3 or TRBV12-4 to TRBJ1-1; a weak D match, TRBD1 (6 bases). V was clipped by 1 base and J by 10 bases, with 10 bases between them. This CDR3 is built from 12 residues. The CDR3 coding sequence is TGTGCCAGCAGTTTAGGCAGGGGTCGAGCTTTCTTT. Its translation: CASSLGRGRAFF.

V and J are TRBV7-9 and TRBJ2-1, with D possibly TRBD2 on 5 matching bases. The V and J ends lost 3 bases and 2 bases respectively, with 8 bases between them. The CDR3 is made up of 14 amino acids. Germline CDR1 and CDR2: SEHNR and FQNEAQ (reference sequence). The CDR3 DNA follows: TGTGCCAGCAGCTTGACTATGACCTACAATGAGCAGTTCTTC. This translates into CASSLTMTYNEQFF.

This clone came up a few times. The rearrangement links TRBV6-1 to TRBJ1-6, with D uncertain. This CDR3 has 14 amino acids. The V and J ends lost 2 bases and 7 bases respectively, with 9 bases between them. Per germline, CDR1 MNHNS and CDR2 SASEGT. The CDR3 here is CASSEHLGNSPLHF. CDR3 nucleotide sequence: TGTGCCAGCAGTGAACATTTGGGGAATTCACCCCTCCACTTT.

This clone was found a few times. The rearrangement links TRBV7-9 to TRBJ1-1; TRBD1 might be the D (5 bases). Trimming left V 1 base short and J 1 base short, with 10 bases between. The CDR3 has 15 amino acids. CDR1 and CDR2 from the germline V gene are SEHNR and FQNEAQ (reference sequence). The CDR3 sequence: CASSLDGDANTEAFF. Written as DNA, the CDR3 is TGTGCCAGCAGCTTAGATGGGGACGCGAACACTGAAGCTTTCTTT.

The chain joins TRBV6-5 to TRBJ1-1; D uncertain. Germline CDR1 reads MNHEY; CDR2 reads SVGAGI. The CDR3 extends over 11 amino acids. V was clipped by 7 bases and J by 10 bases, with 13 bases between them. The CDR3 DNA reads TGTGCCAGCAAGTGGATTGATGGAGCTTTCTTT. Its protein product is CASKWIDGAFF.

The J gene is TRBJ2-4, the V gene TRBV29-1; possibly TRBD1 for D (6 bases). With 4 bases removed from V and 6 bases from J, the gap between germline ends came to 13 bases. CDR1 SQVTM and CDR2 ANQGSEA come from the germline V gene. CDR3 length equals 13 residues. The CDR3 is CSVGNGQRNIQYF. The CDR3 bases are TGCAGCGTTGGAAACGGACAGCGAAACATTCAGTACTTC.

Comments on this clone: At one end, the junction sequence differs from germline, possibly due to a read error. The V call is TRBV3-1 (or the pseudogene TRBV3-2), the J call TRBJ1-1; no clear D gene. The CDR3 spans 13 residues. In germline, CDR1 is LGHDT, CDR2 YNNKEL (reference sequence). The CDR3 coding sequence is TGTGCCAGCAGCCAAGATTTAGTATTTGAAGCTCTCTTT. The encoded protein is CASSQDLVFEALF.

The CDR3 DNA follows: TGTGCCAGCAGCTACCGGGGGCGGTACAATGAGCAGTTCTTC. Translation gives CASSYRGRYNEQFF. The chain is built from TRBV3-1 (or the pseudogene TRBV3-2) and TRBJ2-1; D possibly matches TRBD1 or TRBD2 (6 bases each). The CDR3 is 14 residues long. Trimming shortened V by 5 bases and J by 4 bases, and 12 bases separated the two germline ends. Germline V lookup: CDR1 LGHDT, CDR2 YNNKEL (reference sequence).

The chain combines TRBV19 with TRBJ2-2; D might be TRBD1 or TRBD2, each matching 5 bases. Trimming removed 3 bases at V and 6 bases at J, with 11 bases between. The CDR3 is made up of 14 amino acids. Germline loops: CDR1 LNHDA, CDR2 SQIVND (reference sequence). The CDR3 sequence: CASSIDRGAGELFF. The CDR3 DNA reads as TGTGCCAGTAGTATCGATAGGGGAGCCGGGGAGCTGTTTTTT.

This sequence joins TRBV14 and TRBJ2-7; D remains unclear. V was shortened by 0 bases and J by 13 bases, with 10 bases between the two germline ends. There are 11 residues in the CDR3. The V gene's germline CDR1 is SGHDN and CDR2 FVKESK. CDR3 sequence (DNA): TGTGCCAGCAGCCAAGACCTCCCCCCTTACTTC. Protein: CASSQDLPPYF.

The chain's CDR3 is CASSQWTYEQYV. The DNA for the CDR3 is TGTGCCAGCAGCCAATGGACTTACGAGCAGTACGTC. This chain joins TRBV7-9 and TRBJ2-7, with D tentatively TRBD2 (5 bases). This CDR3 is 12 amino acids long. Trimming cost V 5 bases and J 4 bases, with 9 bases left between them. Germline values: CDR1 SEHNR, CDR2 FQNEAQ (reference sequence).

In regard to this clone: A read error may account for a junction end that differs from germline. Other DNA sequences in this specimen translate into the identical CDR3. V is TRBV11-2 and J is TRBJ1-6, with TRBD1 as a possible D gene (5 bases). The V gene's germline CDR1 is SGHAT and CDR2 FQNNGV. The CDR3 has 15 residues. The CDR3: CASSTGAHLRSPLHF. In DNA form, the CDR3 reads TGTGCCAGCAGCACTGGGGCGCACCTAAGATCACCTCTCCACTTT.

This clone was counted a few times. J is TRBJ2-2 and V is TRBV7-2; D may be TRBD1 or TRBD2 (5 bases each). The CDR3 is made up of 15 amino acids. Trimming shortened V by 2 bases and J by 6 bases, and 13 bases separated the two germline ends. CDR1 and CDR2 (germline): SGHTA, FQGNSA. The CDR3, as DNA: TGTGCCAGCAGCTTAATTCTTGGGGGTTCCGGGGAGCTGTTTTTT. This gives the protein CASSLILGGSGELFF.

This chain connects TRBV30 to TRBJ2-7, with D tentatively TRBD1 (5 bases). The V and J ends lost 3 bases and 0 bases respectively, with 12 bases between them. From germline, CDR1 is GTSNPN and CDR2 SVGIG (reference sequence). The CDR3 runs to 14 residues. In DNA form, the CDR3 reads TGTGCCTGGAGCCCCTGGGGCACCTCCTACGAGCAGTACTTC. Residues: CAWSPWGTSYEQYF.

This clone has more than one count but fewer than ten. The gene calls are TRBV30 and TRBJ1-5; D gene ambiguous. Germline V CDR1 and CDR2: GTSNPN, SVGIG (reference sequence). CDR3 length: 13 residues. Trimming removed 0 bases from V and 7 bases from J, with 10 bases in between. CDR3 nucleotides: TGTGCCTGGAGTGTACTAGAGAGGCAGCCCCAGCATTTT. This sequence encodes CAWSVLERQPQHF.

The chain recombines TRBV5-4 with TRBJ2-3; D might be TRBD1 (6 bases). Germline loops: CDR1 SGHNT, CDR2 YYREEE (reference sequence). There are 15 residues in the CDR3. V was shortened by 4 bases and J by 4 bases, with 16 bases between the two germline ends. This chain's CDR3 is CASSQRQASADTQYF. DNA of the CDR3: TGTGCCAGCAGCCAAAGACAGGCCTCAGCAGATACGCAGTATTTT. The whole variable domain, filled in from reference TRBV5-4 and TRBJ2-3, reads ETGVTQSPTHLIKTRGQQVTLRCSSQSGHNTVSWYQQALGQGPQFIFQYYREEENGRGNFPPRFSGLQFPNYSSELNVNALELDDSALYLCASSQRQASADTQYFGPGTRLTVL.